This paragraph covers one T cell receptor (beta chain) sequence. The data stem from a study of blood T cell repertoires in COVID-19. Study-wide background: PBMCs, B-cell-depleted T cells, or T cells provided the cDNA or gDNA that made up the material.

In the original workflow: Quantification of nucleated cells was approximated via reference gene primer amplification. Using immunoSEQ multiplex PCR, the repertoire was profiled, and TCRdb retains in-frame clones only, with some absent. Clonal size and the V and J genes are those of that table, whereas D and trimming came from the DNA. This sample has some 220,000 clones, with about 79% found just once. The V and J ends lost 1 base and 2 bases, in that order; junction bases with no gene match: 6. The CDR3 is made up of 16 amino acids. From germline, CDR1 is MGHRA and CDR2 YSYEKL. Recruits, aged roughly 18 to 100 years, lived in around 24 US areas.

The sequence was obtained from a woman aged 40-49 years with acute COVID-19. This chain joins TRBV4-1 and TRBJ2-3, with 7 bases fitting TRBD2. What was sequenced was PBMCs or T cells enriched from blood (not recorded which). The CDR3 sequence is CASSQVASGPTDTQYF. The CDR3 bases are TGCGCCAGCAGCCAAGTTGCTAGCGGACCCACAGATACGCAGTATTTT.